These T cell receptor beta chains were read from a single sample in a study of T cells in tuberculosis. This table comes from immunoSEQ multiplex PCR, and its TCRdb copy is limited to in-frame clones, with some not included. The sample records about 49,000 clones, 90% to 95% being singletons. The sequencing here drew on PBMCs, taken at tuberculosis diagnosis. The receptors were sampled from an adult with tuberculosis. Both conserved end residues are part of each CDR3.

V | CDR3
TRBV7-6 | CASSGPRDRLNTEAFF
TRBV28 | CASSRQGGNNEQFF
TRBV4-2 | CASRRHLPDPNTGELFF
TRBV5-1 | CASRQGGAYEQYF
TRBV10-2 | CASSDTFQETQYF
TRBV7-9 | CASSLSQGTDTQYF
TRBV6-1 | CASSLGAQTNEKLFF
TRBV7-2 | CASSMTGLRGGELFF
TRBV18 | CASSPTRGREKLFF
TRBV6-6 | CASSYSGETQYF
TRBV7-9 | CASSQPQGSDYGYTF
TRBV27 | CASRARGYNEQFF
TRBV19 | CASSRSGTGNNYGYTF
TRBV11-2 | CASRNIRRDRDDEQYF
TRBV19 | CASRVGSGSYNEQFF
TRBV18 | CASSPGTGGPYSTDNEQFF
TRBV5-6 | CASSLLGVGETQYF
TRBV6-5 | CASSSGQGMAYEQYF
TRBV4-3 | CASSLTGAPFSGANVLTF
TRBV5-5 | CASSLNNFIPGTPSRGYTF
TRBV7-2 | CASSPRGQFYEQYF
TRBV4-3 | CASSLGLAGSSYNEQFF
TRBV25-1 | CASSDPIDRKAFF
TRBV19 | CASRSSPGQGSYNEQFF
TRBV6-5 | CASSYSPGFSGNTIYF
TRBV30 | CAWSVTGTGVTEAFF
TRBV19 | CASSLLPGQGASGELFF
TRBV4-3 | CASSQAGRGDTEAFF
TRBV7-2 | CASSAQETQYF